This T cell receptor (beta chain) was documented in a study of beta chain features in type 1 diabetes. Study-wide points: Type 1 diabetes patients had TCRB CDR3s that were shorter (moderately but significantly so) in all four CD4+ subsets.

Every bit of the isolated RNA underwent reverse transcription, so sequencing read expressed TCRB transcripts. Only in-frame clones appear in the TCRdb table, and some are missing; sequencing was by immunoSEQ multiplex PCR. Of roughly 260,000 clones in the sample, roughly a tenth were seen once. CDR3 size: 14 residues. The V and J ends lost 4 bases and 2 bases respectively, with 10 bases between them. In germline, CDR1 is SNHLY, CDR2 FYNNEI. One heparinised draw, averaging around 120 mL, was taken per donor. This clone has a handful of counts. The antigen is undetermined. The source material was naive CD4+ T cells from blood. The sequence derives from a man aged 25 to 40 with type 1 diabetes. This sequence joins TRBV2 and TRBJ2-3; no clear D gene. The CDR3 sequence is CASSVRVITDTQYF. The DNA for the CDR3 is TGTGCCAGCAGTGTACGCGTGATCACAGATACGCAGTATTTT.